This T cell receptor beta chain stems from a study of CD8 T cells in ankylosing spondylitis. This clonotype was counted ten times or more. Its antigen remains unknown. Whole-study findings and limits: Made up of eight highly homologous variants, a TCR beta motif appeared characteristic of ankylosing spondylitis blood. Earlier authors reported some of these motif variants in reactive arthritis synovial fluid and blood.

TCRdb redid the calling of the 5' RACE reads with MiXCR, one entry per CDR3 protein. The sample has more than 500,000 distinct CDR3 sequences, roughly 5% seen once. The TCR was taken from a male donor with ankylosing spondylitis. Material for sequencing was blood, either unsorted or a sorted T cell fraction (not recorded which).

In nucleotides, the CDR3 is TGTGCCAGCAGCTTGCCGCGGGGTACCCAGTACTTC. As protein: CASSLPRGTQYF. This rearrangement joins TRBV5-6 to TRBJ2-5; tentatively, D is TRBD2 (6 bases). Germline V gene data show CDR1 as SGHDT and CDR2 as YYEEEE. The CDR3 has 12 residues. V shed 1 base and J shed 8 bases, with 9 bases lying between them.